This passage covers 21 T cell receptor beta chains from one sample sequenced in a study of blood T cell repertoires in COVID-19. Sequencing used immunoSEQ multiplex PCR; TCRdb keeps in-frame clones, though not all of them. The data contain fewer than 65,000 clones, about nine tenths of them singletons. Sequenced: peripheral blood. The receptors were gathered from a man aged 55-75 years with acute or convalescent COVID-19.

The genes are TRBV5-1 and TRBJ1-5, with D possibly being TRBD1 (6 bases). The CDR3 covers 14 residues. Looked up from germline, CDR1 is SGHRS and CDR2 is YFSETQ. V was shortened by 2 bases and J by 7 bases, with 13 bases between the two germline ends. This CDR3 reads CASSLKGGAQPQHF. The CDR3 DNA reads TGCGCCAGCAGCTTAAAAGGGGGGGCCCAGCCCCAGCATTTT.

The chain has TRBV5-1 and TRBJ1-2; D possibly corresponds to TRBD1 (5 bases). The germline V and J ends were trimmed by 0 bases and 11 bases, with 17 bases remaining between them. The CDR3 loop spans 14 amino acids. Germline CDR1 and CDR2: SGHRS and YFSETQ. For the CDR3, the DNA is TGCGCCAGCAGCTTGGCCGTTGCAGGGATAGGGTACACCTTC. Translated, it gives CASSLAVAGIGYTF. The full variable domain, completed using reference TRBV5-1 and TRBJ1-2, is KAGVTQTPRYLIKTRGQQVTLSCSPISGHRSVSWYQQTPGQGLQFLFEYFSETQRNKGNFPGRFSGRQFSNSRSEMNVSTLELGDSALYLCASSLAVAGIGYTFGSGTRLTVV.

The chain is built from TRBV3-1 (or the pseudogene TRBV3-2) and TRBJ1-4; D is perhaps TRBD1 (5 bases). CDR3 length: 12 amino acids. Between the trimmed V and J ends, which lost 4 bases and 8 bases, there was a span of 8 bases. CDR1 is LGHDT, CDR2 YNNKEL, per germline (reference sequence). The CDR3 sequence: CASSPQGEKLFF. For the CDR3, the DNA is TGTGCCAGCAGCCCTCAGGGAGAAAAACTGTTTTTT.

The V gene is TRBV27, the J gene TRBJ1-2, with 7 bases that match TRBD1. The CDR3 is 14 amino acids. Trimming removed 0 bases from V and 4 bases from J; junction bases left unmatched: 2. Germline V CDR1 and CDR2: MNHEY, SMNVEV (reference sequence). Here the CDR3 reads CASSLSGQVYGYTF. CDR3 DNA sequence: TGTGCCAGCAGTTTATCAGGACAGGTCTATGGCTACACCTTC.

This chain connects TRBV30 to TRBJ2-1, with 11 bases matching TRBD2. Per germline, CDR1 GTSNPN and CDR2 SVGIG (reference sequence). The CDR3 is 18 amino acids. After removal of 3 bases from V and 1 base from J, the junction contained 11 bases not matched to a gene. CDR3 DNA: TGTGCCTGGAGGCACAACTACGGGACTAGCGGTTCCTACAATGAGCAGTTCTTC. Residues: CAWRHNYGTSGSYNEQFF.

The chain employs TRBV5-1 and TRBJ2-5, with TRBD1 matching over 10 bases. CDR1 SGHRS and CDR2 YFSETQ come from the germline V gene. Trimming removed 4 bases from V and 3 bases from J; junction bases left unmatched: 6. CDR3 size: 15 residues. CDR3 loop: CASSTTGTGEETQYF. CDR3 sequence (DNA): TGCGCCAGCAGCACAACCGGGACAGGGGAAGAGACCCAGTACTTC.

This clone has only one observation. The chain employs TRBV5-1 and TRBJ1-1; 10 bases match TRBD1. With V trimmed by 4 bases and J by 6 bases, 9 bases remained unmatched. Germline V gene lookup returns CDR1 SGHRS and CDR2 YFSETQ. This CDR3 is 15 amino acids long. The DNA for the CDR3 is TGCGCCAGCAGCCTGACAGGGGGCTTAGGATCTGAAGCTTTCTTT. Its translation is CASSLTGGLGSEAFF.

This chain links TRBV19 with TRBJ1-1; the D gene is possibly TRBD1 (6 bases). CDR1 and CDR2 from the germline V gene are LNHDA and SQIVND (reference sequence). V dropped 1 base and J dropped 4 bases, with 7 bases sitting between them. The CDR3 is 13 amino acids. Written as DNA, the CDR3 is TGTGCCAGTAGTATAGCACAGGGCACTGAAGCTTTCTTT. This translates into CASSIAQGTEAFF.

The V gene is TRBV9, the J gene TRBJ1-5; perhaps TRBD1 as D (5 bases). The CDR3 spans 14 residues. V was cut by 4 bases and J by 7 bases, with 15 bases left in between. The germline V gene has CDR1 SGDLS and CDR2 YYNGEE. CDR3 sequence: CASSHSGGGQPQHF. The CDR3 region has the DNA TGTGCCAGCAGCCATAGTGGGGGGGGACAGCCCCAGCATTTT.

The chain joins TRBV20-1 to TRBJ2-7; 11 positions agree with TRBD2. CDR1 DFQATT and CDR2 SNEGSKA come from the germline V gene (reference sequence). The CDR3 runs 15 residues. Unmatched junction bases numbered 7, after V lost 3 bases and J lost 3 bases. CDR3: CSASPASGGNYEQYF. CDR3 DNA: TGCAGTGCTAGTCCGGCTAGCGGGGGGAACTACGAGCAGTACTTC.

The rearrangement uses TRBV6-5 and TRBJ2-1; 7 positions match TRBD2. Germline lookup yields CDR1 MNHEY and CDR2 SVGAGI. This CDR3 has 14 residues. Trimming removed 3 bases from V and 6 bases from J; junction bases left unmatched: 5. The CDR3 loop is CASSYTGTTNEQFF. Written as DNA, the CDR3 is TGTGCCAGCAGTTATACCGGGACTACCAATGAGCAGTTCTTC.

The chain is built from TRBV29-1 and TRBJ1-1, with D hard to call. The CDR3 spans 13 residues. The V gene lost 6 bases and the J gene lost 1 base, with 12 bases spanning the gap. CDR1 SQVTM and CDR2 ANQGSEA come from the germline V gene. The CDR3 bases are TGCAGCGTGGGCCGCGGAGGGAACACTGAAGCTTTCTTT. Amino acids: CSVGRGGNTEAFF.

V and J are TRBV10-3 and TRBJ1-5; TRBD1 might be the D (5 bases). The CDR3 length is 13 residues. Trimming took 0 bases from V and 9 from J, leaving 9 bases between them. Germline V CDR1 and CDR2: ENHRY, SYGVKD. As DNA, the CDR3 is TGTGCCATCAGTGAGTCAGGGGTTCCGCCCCAGCATTTT. Residues: CAISESGVPPQHF.

The chain has TRBV18 and TRBJ2-2, with TRBD1 identical over 7 bases. J lost 2 bases, V lost 2 bases, and 5 bases had no gene match. This CDR3 has 16 amino acids. Germline CDR1 and CDR2: KGHSH and LQKENI. This CDR3 reads CASSPDRDINTGELFF. In nucleotides, the CDR3 is TGTGCCAGCTCACCAGACAGGGACATTAACACCGGGGAGCTGTTTTTT.

The V call is TRBV6-6, the J call TRBJ1-1; D is undetermined. In germline, CDR1 is MNHNY, CDR2 SVGAGI (reference sequence). V was clipped by 3 bases and J by 0 bases, with 8 bases between them. This CDR3 spans 14 amino acids. The CDR3 sequence is CASSYGQMNTEAFF. The CDR3 DNA is TGTGCCAGCAGTTATGGGCAGATGAACACTGAAGCTTTCTTT.

The chain has TRBV5-1 and TRBJ2-7; D is perhaps TRBD1 (5 bases). Trimming stripped 0 bases from V and 6 bases from J, with 7 bases between. Germline loops: CDR1 SGHRS, CDR2 YFSETQ. This CDR3 comprises 12 residues. The CDR3 is CASSLDRGEQYF. As DNA, the CDR3 is TGCGCCAGCAGCTTGGATAGGGGCGAGCAGTACTTC.

The gene calls are TRBV30 and TRBJ2-7; the D gene is possibly TRBD2 (5 bases). CDR1 and CDR2 from the germline V gene are GTSNPN and SVGIG (reference sequence). This CDR3 contains 19 residues. V was clipped by 0 bases and J by 4 bases, with 28 bases between them. The CDR3 sequence: CAWSVGRGVGNRDAYEQYF. CDR3 sequence (DNA): TGTGCCTGGAGTGTGGGGAGAGGTGTGGGGAACAGAGACGCTTACGAGCAGTACTTC.

The rearrangement joins TRBV5-1 to TRBJ1-6; TRBD1 agrees at 7 bases. Trimming cost V 4 bases and J 9 bases; bases outside gene matches: 10. Germline V CDR1 and CDR2: SGHRS, YFSETQ. The CDR3 covers 15 residues. The CDR3 bases are TGCGCCAGCAGCCCAGACAGGGCGAAGGGTTCACCCCTCCACTTT. As protein: CASSPDRAKGSPLHF.

Relative to its sample, this clone is medium-sized (0.01 to 0.1%). The V gene is TRBV9, the J gene TRBJ1-5; 7 bases line up with TRBD1. The germline gives CDR1 SGDLS, CDR2 YYNGEE. Losses at the gene ends were 7 bases for V and 7 bases for J; bases not matched to a gene: 5. The CDR3 sequence is 12 residues long. The CDR3 coding sequence is TGTGCCAGCTGGGACAGAAGGCAGCCCCAGCATTTT. Protein product: CASWDRRQPQHF.

This chain links TRBV2 with TRBJ2-3, with TRBD1 as a possible D gene (5 bases). V was cut by 7 bases and J by 0 bases, with 11 bases left in between. Per the germline V gene, CDR1 is SNHLY and CDR2 is FYNNEI. This CDR3 has 14 residues. The CDR3 DNA is TGTGCCAGCACAGGTTACAGGAGCACAGATACGCAGTATTTT. It is translated as CASTGYRSTDTQYF.

The chain couples TRBV18 to TRBJ2-3, with 14 bases matching TRBD2. Germline V CDR1 and CDR2: KGHSH, LQKENI. J lost 4 bases, V lost 3 bases, and 12 bases had no gene match. The CDR3 has 19 residues. The CDR3 here is CASSPRLAGGPEGADTQYF. The CDR3 DNA reads as TGTGCCAGCTCACCCCGACTAGCGGGGGGGCCTGAGGGGGCAGATACGCAGTATTTT.